This T cell receptor (beta chain) was documented in a study of graft-versus-host responses after intestinal transplantation. To release intraepithelial and lamina propria lymphocytes, the graft tissue was processed. V gave up 3 bases and J gave up 4 bases, with 3 bases separating them. This CDR3 region has 11 residues. CDR1 SGHRS and CDR2 YFSETQ come from the germline V gene. As regards this clone: Its cognate antigen is unknown.

Here immunoSEQ multiplex PCR was the method, and the copy in TCRdb shows in-frame clones only, minus some. The table has approximately 3,500 clones, around four fifths seen once. Findings and caveats of the study: GvH clones occurred in recipient marrow; some first appeared in ileum or blood.

This sample comprised ileum tissue, obtained around 5 and 7 days after intestinal transplantation. This chain links TRBV5-1 with TRBJ2-3; D remains unclear. The clonotype comes from a human patient who received an intestinal transplant, so some T cells may come from the graft donor. The CDR3 coding sequence is TGCGCCAGCAGCTACTCAGATACGCAGTATTTT. Its translation is CASSYSDTQYF.